The 18 T cell receptor beta chains below were found in one sample sequenced in a study of blood T cell repertoires in COVID-19. Libraries were prepared by immunoSEQ multiplex PCR; TCRdb keeps only in-frame clonotypes and omits some of them. The sample yields 250,000 to 300,000 clones, 89% seen once. Sample: peripheral blood. The receptors derive from a woman in her fifties or sixties with acute or convalescent COVID-19.

The chain is built from TRBV11-1 and TRBJ2-5, with 9 bases matching TRBD2. Germline V gives CDR1 SGHAT, CDR2 FQDESV (reference sequence). The CDR3 covers 15 residues. The V gene end was trimmed by 5 bases and the J gene end by 0 bases; junction bases not matched to a gene: 4. CDR3 region: CASSPRGGYQETQYF. CDR3 in DNA: TGTGCCAGCAGCCCGCGGGGGGGGTACCAAGAGACCCAGTACTTC.

This chain connects TRBV7-2 to TRBJ2-3; TRBD2 matches at 7 bases. With 5 bases clipped from V and 4 bases from J, the junction kept 9 bases outside the gene matches. Germline loops: CDR1 SGHTA, CDR2 FQGNSA. The CDR3 extends over 15 amino acids. For the CDR3, the DNA is TGTGCCAGCAGCCAACCGCCGGGGGGATCAGATACGCAGTATTTT. Its translation: CASSQPPGGSDTQYF.

The chain links TRBV19 to TRBJ1-2; 7 bases are shared with TRBD1. V lost 5 bases, J lost 4 bases, and 7 bases stayed unmatched. The CDR3 is 14 amino acids. The germline gives CDR1 LNHDA, CDR2 SQIVND (reference sequence). The CDR3 protein is CASSPSTGIYGYTF. CDR3 in DNA: TGTGCCAGTAGTCCCTCGACAGGGATCTATGGCTACACCTTC.

The rearrangement links TRBV12-2 to TRBJ2-2; the table's D call, TRBD2, has no DNA check behind it. TRBV12-2 is a recognized pseudogene. The CDR3 sequence is 18 residues long. The CDR3 coding sequence is TGTGCAAGTCGCCATCCGGGACTAGCGGGGGTGGGCACCGGGGAGCTGTTTTTT. The encoded protein is CASRHPGLAGVGTGELFF.

This chain uses TRBV7-3 with TRBJ2-7, with TRBD2 matching 8 bases. V was clipped by 2 bases and J by 4 bases; unmatched bases: 7. The CDR3 consists of 15 residues. The germline V gene encodes CDR1 SGHTA and CDR2 FQGTGA. CDR3 region: CASSLGSSGSYEQYF. The CDR3 DNA follows: TGTGCCAGCAGCTTAGGGTCCAGCGGGAGTTACGAGCAGTACTTC.

This rearrangement joins TRBV28 to TRBJ2-1; 8 bases match TRBD2. Germline-derived CDR1 and CDR2 are MDHEN and SYDVKM. V lost 6 bases to trimming and J lost 1 base; unmatched junction nucleotides: 8. The CDR3 is 16 amino acids. CDR3 sequence: CASSHSGTQSYNEQFF. CDR3 sequence (DNA): TGTGCCAGCAGCCATAGCGGGACCCAATCCTACAATGAGCAGTTCTTC.

V gene TRBV18 combines with J gene TRBJ2-3; TRBD1 aligns across 8 bases. After removal of 4 bases from V and 0 bases from J, the junction contained 3 bases not matched to a gene. CDR3 length: 15 residues. Germline CDR1 reads KGHSH; CDR2 reads LQKENI. The CDR3: CASSQTGVSTDTQYF. The DNA for the CDR3 is TGTGCCAGCTCACAGACAGGGGTTAGCACAGATACGCAGTATTTT.

The rearrangement joins TRBV11-1 to TRBJ1-4; maybe TRBD1 (6 bases). Germline values: CDR1 SGHAT, CDR2 FQDESV (reference sequence). This CDR3 region has 15 residues. V was clipped by 3 bases and J by 4 bases, with 12 bases between them. The CDR3 is CASSLGDTGNEKLFF. In DNA form, the CDR3 reads TGTGCCAGCAGCTTGGGGGACACCGGTAATGAAAAACTGTTTTTT.

The CDR3 region has the DNA TGCGCCAGCAGCAACAACCGGGACAGGGGCCCCCTCGGGCAGTTCTTC. Translation: CASSNNRDRGPLGQFF. The chain links TRBV5-1 to TRBJ2-1; 10 bases are shared with TRBD1. The V gene's germline CDR1 is SGHRS and CDR2 YFSETQ. V gave up 4 bases and J gave up 12 bases; unmatched junction bases: 16. This CDR3 is built from 16 residues.

This chain links TRBV7-2 with TRBJ2-2, with 10 bases that match TRBD1. Germline CDR1 SGHTA, CDR2 FQGNSA. Trimming cost V 6 bases and J 4 bases; bases outside gene matches: 8. There are 16 residues in the CDR3. The CDR3 loop is CASRMTGTGATGELFF. Here the CDR3 DNA reads TGTGCCAGCAGGATGACCGGGACAGGGGCCACCGGGGAGCTGTTTTTT.

The rearrangement uses TRBV28 and TRBJ1-1; D is perhaps TRBD1 (5 bases). The germline V gene has CDR1 MDHEN and CDR2 SYDVKM. V was pared by 5 bases and J by 5 bases, with 24 bases between. The CDR3 is made up of 17 amino acids. The CDR3 reads CASSPPGAGPYGTEAFF. In DNA form, the CDR3 reads TGTGCCAGCAGTCCACCGGGAGCAGGGCCTTACGGGACTGAAGCTTTCTTT.

This clone has only one observation. V usage is TRBV10-3 and J usage is TRBJ2-3; the match to TRBD2 covers 7 bases. Germline V gives CDR1 ENHRY, CDR2 SYGVKD. CDR3 size: 15 residues. V lost 10 bases, J lost 2 bases, and 12 bases stayed unmatched. CDR3 protein: CATVPSGSATDTQYF. The CDR3 nucleotides read TGTGCCACCGTACCTAGCGGATCCGCCACAGATACGCAGTATTTT.

The chain employs TRBV7-2 and TRBJ1-1, with 7 bases identical to TRBD1. V lost 4 bases and J lost 1; bases outside the gene matches: 6. The CDR3 consists of 15 residues. CDR1 is SGHTA, CDR2 FQGNSA, per germline. CDR3 sequence: CASSYGDRENTEAFF. DNA for the CDR3: TGTGCCAGCAGCTACGGGGACAGAGAGAACACTGAAGCTTTCTTT.

The V gene is TRBV5-1, the J gene TRBJ2-5, with 11 bases that match TRBD1. Trimming took 5 bases from V and 4 from J; bases not matched to a gene: 10. Germline V gene sequence: CDR1 SGHRS, CDR2 YFSETQ. The CDR3 consists of 16 residues. The CDR3 loop reads CASSPGQGAKGETQYF. In nucleotides, the CDR3 is TGCGCCAGCAGTCCCGGACAGGGGGCTAAAGGAGAGACCCAGTACTTC. The full variable domain, in which reference TRBV5-1 and TRBJ2-5 provide the parts outside the CDR3, is KAGVTQTPRYLIKTRGQQVTLSCSPISGHRSVSWYQQTPGQGLQFLFEYFSETQRNKGNFPGRFSGRQFSNSRSEMNVSTLELGDSALYLCASSPGQGAKGETQYFGPGTRLLVL.

The gene calls are TRBV7-3 and TRBJ2-3; 9 positions agree with TRBD2. The CDR3 is made up of 16 amino acids. Germline assignment: CDR1 SGHTA and CDR2 FQGTGA. J was trimmed by 4 bases and V by 5 bases; bases with no gene match: 10. DNA for the CDR3: TGTGCCAGCAGCCCGGCGGGCGGGAGGGTCCCAGATACGCAGTATTTT. This gives the protein CASSPAGGRVPDTQYF.

Only one count was recorded for this clone. The chain couples TRBV6-5 to TRBJ1-1; 10 bases are shared with TRBD1. The CDR3 is 15 residues long. Germline V lookup: CDR1 MNHEY, CDR2 SVGAGI. With V trimmed by 4 bases and J by 1 base, 3 bases remained unmatched. CDR3 protein: CASSWRDRGNTEAFF. The CDR3 DNA reads TGTGCCAGCAGTTGGAGGGACAGGGGGAACACTGAAGCTTTCTTT.

The V and J genes are TRBV5-4 and TRBJ2-2; tentative D call: TRBD2 (6 bases). Germline-derived CDR1 and CDR2 are SGHNT and YYREEE (reference sequence). The ends were cut back, 0 bases at V and 1 base at J, with 7 bases in the middle. The CDR3 has 15 amino acids. The CDR3 sequence is CASSLGGENTGELFF. The DNA for the CDR3 is TGTGCCAGCAGCTTGGGGGGGGAGAACACCGGGGAGCTGTTTTTT.

CDR3 sequence (DNA): TGTGCCAGCAGTGATAGGACACTCGGCGAGCAGTACTTC. Translating it yields CASSDRTLGEQYF. The chain couples TRBV25-1 to TRBJ2-7; the D gene is possibly TRBD1 (5 bases). Between the trimmed V and J ends, which lost 3 bases and 6 bases, there was a span of 12 bases. The CDR3 covers 13 residues. The V gene's germline CDR1 is MGHDK and CDR2 SYGVNS.